Listed here are 11 T cell receptor beta chains from one sample, sequenced in a study of blood T cell repertoires in COVID-19 (dated by TCRdb to between 2020 and 2021). Library prep was done by the immunoSEQ multiplex PCR assay. This is the immuneACCESS table as TCRdb keeps it, with only in-frame sequences that have V and J called. A part of the clones is gone; compared with another copy, unresolved V genes explain less than half, and the rest is unexplained. This sample has around 240,000 clones in its table, and around 80% of those were observed once. 1.5% to 2% of the sample is held by the ten biggest clonotypes. Sequencing was carried out using peripheral blood. The source of these receptors is a woman older than 75 with acute or convalescent COVID-19.

The V call is TRBV29-1, the J call TRBJ1-2; 9 nucleotides match TRBD1. Trimming took 6 bases from V and 8 from J; bases not matched to a gene: 4. This CDR3 region has 11 residues. Per the germline V gene, CDR1 is SQVTM and CDR2 is ANQGSEA. In DNA form, the CDR3 reads TGCAGCGTGGGACAGGGTAACGGCTACACCTTC. Encoded protein: CSVGQGNGYTF.

This clone has a single count. In nucleotides, the CDR3 is TGTGCCACCAGTGACGTCGGACACAGCTCCTACAATGAGCAGTTCTTC. Encoded protein: CATSDVGHSSYNEQFF. V usage is TRBV24-1 and J usage is TRBJ2-1; TRBD1 is a possible D gene (5 bases). V lost 4 bases, J lost 0 bases, and 12 bases lay in between. CDR3 length: 16 residues. Germline V gene data show CDR1 as KGHDR and CDR2 as SFDVKD.

The gene calls are TRBV23-1 and TRBJ2-7; 9 bases match TRBD1. TRBV23-1 is labeled an ORF, and its function is uncertain. Trimming cost V 5 bases and J 4 bases; bases outside gene matches: 15. CDR3 length: 17 residues. The CDR3 sequence is CASSLWTGVTIRYEQYF. CDR3 bases: TGCGCCAGCAGTTTGTGGACAGGGGTAACGATAAGGTACGAGCAGTACTTC.

This chain links TRBV28 with TRBJ2-6; D call uncertain. CDR1 MDHEN and CDR2 SYDVKM come from the germline V gene. This CDR3 spans 13 amino acids. Trimming left V 6 bases short and J 1 base short, with 4 bases between. The CDR3 loop reads CASRRSGANVLTF. The CDR3 coding sequence is TGTGCCAGCAGGCGGTCTGGGGCCAACGTCCTGACTTTC.

The V call is TRBV12-3 or TRBV12-4, the J call TRBJ2-1, with D unclear. The CDR3 contains 11 residues. V was trimmed by 3 bases and J by 10 bases, leaving 7 bases between them. CDR3 residues: CASSLYSEQFF. CDR3 DNA: TGTGCCAGCAGTTTGTACTCGGAGCAGTTCTTC.

This clone was counted between two and nine times. The V gene is TRBV20-1, the J gene TRBJ2-5, with D possibly TRBD2 on 7 matching bases. This CDR3 comprises 14 residues. V was clipped by 6 bases and J by 4 bases, with 18 bases between them. The V gene's germline CDR1 is DFQATT and CDR2 SNEGSKA (reference sequence). CDR3 loop: CSASRGGEGETQYF. The CDR3 nucleotides read TGCAGTGCGAGTAGGGGGGGAGAGGGAGAGACCCAGTACTTC.

The rearrangement uses TRBV21-1 and TRBJ2-7; the DNA was not used to check the table's D call, TRBD1. TRBV21-1 is designated a pseudogene. This CDR3 has 15 amino acids. CDR3 coding DNA: TGTGCCAGCAGCAAAGCCGGGACAGGGCTTTACGAGCAGTACTTC. It yields the protein CASSKAGTGLYEQYF.

This sequence joins TRBV5-5 and TRBJ2-1; TRBD2 is a possible D gene (6 bases). Germline V gene lookup returns CDR1 SGHKS and CDR2 YYEKEE (reference sequence). Trimming cost V 2 bases and J 6 bases, with 15 bases left between them. The CDR3 loop spans 15 amino acids. CDR3 DNA sequence: TGTGCCAGCAGCTTTGGGCTAGCGATCGGCAATGAGCAGTTCTTC. It codes for CASSFGLAIGNEQFF. The whole variable domain, remainder taken from reference TRBV5-5 and TRBJ2-1, is DAGVTQSPTHLIKTRGQQVTLRCSPISGHKSVSWYQQVLGQGPQFIFQYYEKEERGRGNFPDRFSARQFPNYSSELNVNALLLGDSALYLCASSFGLAIGNEQFFGPGTRLTVL.

The chain has TRBV18 and TRBJ2-1; 7 nucleotides align to TRBD1. This CDR3 contains 13 residues. The germline gives CDR1 KGHSH, CDR2 LQKENI. The trim removed 7 bases at V and 7 bases at J, leaving 7 bases unmatched. CDR3 sequence reads: CASFSGRGNEQFF. CDR3 DNA sequence: TGTGCCAGCTTCTCAGGCAGGGGGAATGAGCAGTTCTTC.

CDR3 loop: CARSPTGGGNQPQHF. In nucleotides, the CDR3 is TGTGCCAGAAGCCCTACAGGGGGCGGCAATCAGCCCCAGCATTTT. The V gene is TRBV5-3, the J gene TRBJ1-5; 9 bases agree with TRBD1. TRBV5-3 is an ORF; its function is uncertain. The CDR3 runs 15 residues. The junction had 4 bases not matched to a gene; V was cut back by 4 bases and J by 2 bases.

The J gene is TRBJ2-5, the V gene TRBV9; the D is unclear. The CDR3 runs to 13 residues. Germline values: CDR1 SGDLS, CDR2 YYNGEE. Trimming shortened V by 0 bases and J by 3 bases, and 6 bases separated the two germline ends. As DNA, the CDR3 is TGTGCCAGCAGCGTAGGCGTGAAAGAGACCCAGTACTTC. Translation: CASSVGVKETQYF.